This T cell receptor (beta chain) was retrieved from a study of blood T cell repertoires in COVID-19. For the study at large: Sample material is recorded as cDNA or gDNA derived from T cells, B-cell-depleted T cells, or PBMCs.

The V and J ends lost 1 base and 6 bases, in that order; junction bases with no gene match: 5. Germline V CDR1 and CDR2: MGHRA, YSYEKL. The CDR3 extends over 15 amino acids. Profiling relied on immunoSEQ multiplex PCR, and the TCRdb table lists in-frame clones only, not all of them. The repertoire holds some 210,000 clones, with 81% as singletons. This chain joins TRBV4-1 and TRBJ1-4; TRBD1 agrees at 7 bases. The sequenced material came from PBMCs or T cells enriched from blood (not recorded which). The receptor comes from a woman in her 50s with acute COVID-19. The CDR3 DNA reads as TGCGCCAGCAGCCAAGGACAGGGCTCGTATGAAAAACTGTTTTTT. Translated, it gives CASSQGQGSYEKLFF.